This T cell receptor beta chain stems from a study of cytotoxic CD8 clonotypes in ibrutinib-treated CLL. About the research overall: Of a cohort that held around 10 relapsed/refractory and over 14 treatment-naive patients, 17 to 18 were IGHV unmutated. Mean per-sample yields comprised about 270,000 productive templates and approximately 90,000 productive rearrangements.

Study-level findings and limits: Higher clonality was seen at ibrutinib response and a return toward baseline at progression. Sampling times (in sustained-remission versus progressing patients) were not the same.

Details on this clone: What it binds is unknown.

V was clipped by 5 bases and J by 5 bases, with 13 bases between them. The length of the CDR3 is 13 residues. Germline CDR1 is SEHNR and CDR2 is FQNEAQ (reference sequence). Method: immunoSEQ multiplex PCR; TCRdb's copy keeps in-frame clones and lacks some. Of about 45,000 clones listed, approximately 70% are singletons. The sample in question was PBMCs, obtained after 24 months of ibrutinib treatment. The V call is TRBV7-9, the J call TRBJ2-7; D is perhaps TRBD2 (6 bases). This TCR was sampled from a human donor with chronic lymphocytic leukemia. DNA for the CDR3: TGTGCCAGCAGCGGGCGGGAAATCCACGAGCAGTACTTC. This gives the protein CASSGREIHEQYF.